This T cell receptor beta chain was captured in a study of cytomegalovirus exposure and HLA in healthy donors. General study points: The study listed 164 cytomegalovirus-associated TCR beta chains. Later analysis associated a missense DCLRE1C variant with TCR beta V- and J-gene trimming.

The junction had 9 bases not matched to a gene; V was cut back by 5 bases and J by 4 bases. Looked up from germline, CDR1 is SGHAT and CDR2 is FQNNGV. The CDR3 sequence is 15 residues long. On this clone: What it binds is not known.

The PCR was carried out with 60 Vbeta primers and 13 Jbeta primers. Only in-frame clones appear in the TCRdb table, and some are missing; sequencing was by immunoSEQ multiplex PCR. The table records around 200,000 clones, approximately 70% of them present only once. The material sequenced was PBMCs. The rearrangement joins TRBV11-2 to TRBJ2-3; the match to TRBD2 covers 7 bases. This receptor was obtained from a man aged 35 to 55 in good health and CMV-seropositive. The CDR3 is CASSPWGGKADTQYF. CDR3 nucleotide sequence: TGTGCCAGCAGCCCTTGGGGAGGGAAGGCAGATACGCAGTATTTT.